This TCR beta chain was captured by sequencing in a study of neurological immune-mediated disorders. This clonotype was detected ten times or more. Between the trimmed V and J ends, which lost 4 bases and 1 base, there was a span of 11 bases. Looked up from germline, CDR1 is SQVTM and CDR2 is ANQGSEA. CDR3 length equals 13 residues. 5'RACE with 10-nucleotide random UMIs generated the cDNA. Over 200 million TCR-beta sequences from 15-18 subjects were obtained in each sequencing run. TCRdb re-derived calls from the 5' RACE reads in MiXCR, one entry per CDR3 protein. The sample gives about 38,000 distinct CDR3 sequences, approximately 5% of which show up once; about 10% is in the top ten.

The chain combines TRBV29-1 with TRBJ2-7, with a possible D match to TRBD1 (5 bases). The TCR comes from a man aged 18 to 35 in good health. Sequencing was performed on CD4+ T cells from blood. The CDR3 DNA reads as TGCAGCGTTGCTAGGACACTATCCTACGAGCAGTACTTC. Protein product: CSVARTLSYEQYF.